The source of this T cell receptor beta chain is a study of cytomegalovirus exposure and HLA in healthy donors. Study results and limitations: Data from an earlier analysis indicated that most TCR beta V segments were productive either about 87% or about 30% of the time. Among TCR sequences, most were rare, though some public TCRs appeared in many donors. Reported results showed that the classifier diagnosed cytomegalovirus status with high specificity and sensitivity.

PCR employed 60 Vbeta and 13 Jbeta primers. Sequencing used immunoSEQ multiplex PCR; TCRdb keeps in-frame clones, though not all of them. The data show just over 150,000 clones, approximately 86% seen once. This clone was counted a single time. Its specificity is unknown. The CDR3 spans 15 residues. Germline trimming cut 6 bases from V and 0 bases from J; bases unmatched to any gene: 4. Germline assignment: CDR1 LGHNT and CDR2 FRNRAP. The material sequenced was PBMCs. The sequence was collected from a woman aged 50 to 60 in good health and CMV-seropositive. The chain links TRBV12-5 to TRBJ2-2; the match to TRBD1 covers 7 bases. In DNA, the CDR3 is TGTGCTAGTGGCCGCGGACAGGCGAACACCGGGGAGCTGTTTTTT. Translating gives CASGRGQANTGELFF.